This is a list of T cell receptor beta chains from one sample in a study of blood T cell repertoires in COVID-19. Assay used: immunoSEQ multiplex PCR; TCRdb lists only in-frame clones, some missing. The sample has roughly 380,000 clones, 88% seen once. Sequencing was done on a sample of PBMCs or T cells enriched from blood (not recorded which). Source of these receptors: a woman in her 30s who had been exposed to COVID-19. CDR3s include the opening cysteine and the closing phenylalanine or tryptophan. Fields, in order: clone size, CDR3 length, D gene, J gene, V gene, CDR3 protein, CDR3 DNA. A D gene is named only where the DNA matches it firmly. Where a row states a size, it is once, few, many or the class of an expanded clone; other rows omit it.

clone_size: .
cdr3_length: 14
d_call: .
j_call: TRBJ2-3
v_call: TRBV2
cdr3_aa: CASRTGLSTDTQYF
cdr3_nt: TGTGCCAGCCGGACAGGACTATCCACAGATACGCAGTATTTT

clone_size: .
cdr3_length: 13
d_call: .
j_call: TRBJ1-1
v_call: TRBV7-8
cdr3_aa: CASRDSLNTEAFF
cdr3_nt: TGTGCCAGCAGGGACAGCTTGAACACTGAAGCTTTCTTT

clone_size: .
cdr3_length: 14
d_call: TRBD2
j_call: TRBJ2-1
v_call: TRBV6-5
cdr3_aa: CASTTSGTYNEQFF
cdr3_nt: TGTGCCAGCACCACTAGCGGGACCTACAATGAGCAGTTCTTC

clone_size: .
cdr3_length: 14
d_call: TRBD1
j_call: TRBJ2-1
v_call: TRBV7-9
cdr3_aa: CANGQVHSYNEQFF
cdr3_nt: TGTGCCAACGGACAGGTCCATTCCTACAATGAGCAGTTCTTC

clone_size: .
cdr3_length: 16
d_call: .
j_call: TRBJ1-6
v_call: TRBV27
cdr3_aa: CASSFGRTWGNSPLHF
cdr3_nt: TGTGCCAGCAGTTTTGGAAGGACATGGGGAAATTCACCCCTCCACTTT

clone_size: .
cdr3_length: 15
d_call: TRBD1
j_call: TRBJ1-5
v_call: TRBV28
cdr3_aa: CASSTGTGGGRAQHF
cdr3_nt: TGTGCCAGCAGCACCGGGACAGGGGGAGGTAGGGCCCAGCATTTT

clone_size: .
cdr3_length: 14
d_call: .
j_call: TRBJ1-1
v_call: TRBV27
cdr3_aa: CASSLTGLNTEAFF
cdr3_nt: TGTGCCAGCAGTTTAACAGGACTGAACACTGAAGCTTTCTTT

clone_size: .
cdr3_length: 14
d_call: .
j_call: TRBJ1-5
v_call: TRBV5-1
cdr3_aa: CASSLVPGPQPQHF
cdr3_nt: TGCGCCAGCAGCTTGGTTCCAGGGCCTCAGCCCCAGCATTTT

clone_size: .
cdr3_length: 15
d_call: TRBD1
j_call: TRBJ2-1
v_call: TRBV5-4
cdr3_aa: CASSLAETGVWGQFF
cdr3_nt: TGTGCCAGCAGCCTGGCCGAGACAGGGGTTTGGGGGCAGTTCTTC

clone_size: .
cdr3_length: 13
d_call: TRBD1
j_call: TRBJ1-2
v_call: TRBV28
cdr3_aa: CASSPGQFYGYTF
cdr3_nt: TGTGCCAGCAGCCCGGGACAGTTCTATGGCTACACCTTC

clone_size: once
cdr3_length: 14
d_call: .
j_call: TRBJ1-1
v_call: TRBV14
cdr3_aa: CASSQVVGGTEAFF
cdr3_nt: TGTGCCAGCAGCCAAGTGGTGGGAGGGACTGAAGCTTTCTTT

clone_size: .
cdr3_length: 13
d_call: .
j_call: TRBJ1-1
v_call: TRBV10-3
cdr3_aa: CAISEQGNTEAFF
cdr3_nt: TGTGCCATCAGCGAACAGGGGAACACTGAAGCTTTCTTT

clone_size: .
cdr3_length: 12
d_call: TRBD1
j_call: TRBJ2-7
v_call: TRBV5-5
cdr3_aa: CASSFGTASSYF
cdr3_nt: TGTGCCAGCAGCTTCGGGACAGCCTCCTCGTACTTC

clone_size: .
cdr3_length: 14
d_call: .
j_call: TRBJ2-3
v_call: TRBV3-1/TRBV3-2
cdr3_aa: CASSRDFRSDTQYF
cdr3_nt: TGTGCCAGCAGCCGGGACTTTAGATCGGATACGCAGTATTTT

clone_size: .
cdr3_length: 14
d_call: TRBD1
j_call: TRBJ2-7
v_call: TRBV24-1
cdr3_aa: CATSDPMTGYEQYF
cdr3_nt: TGTGCCACCAGTGACCCGATGACAGGGTACGAGCAGTACTTC

clone_size: .
cdr3_length: 18
d_call: TRBD2
j_call: TRBJ2-1
v_call: TRBV5-1
cdr3_aa: CASSSGGTTSGRSNEQFF
cdr3_nt: TGCGCCAGCAGCTCTGGCGGGACGACTAGCGGGAGGTCCAATGAGCAGTTCTTC

clone_size: .
cdr3_length: 14
d_call: TRBD1
j_call: TRBJ1-3
v_call: TRBV12-5
cdr3_aa: CASGSGQGRNTIYF
cdr3_nt: TGTGCTAGTGGTTCCGGACAGGGACGAAACACCATATATTTT

clone_size: .
cdr3_length: 15
d_call: .
j_call: TRBJ1-5
v_call: TRBV19
cdr3_aa: CASSVTEDSNQPQHF
cdr3_nt: TGTGCCAGTAGTGTAACAGAAGATAGCAATCAGCCCCAGCATTTT

clone_size: .
cdr3_length: 17
d_call: TRBD2
j_call: TRBJ2-1
v_call: TRBV5-1
cdr3_aa: CASRTFTSGRNVNEQFF
cdr3_nt: TGCGCCAGCAGAACCTTTACTAGCGGGAGGAACGTCAATGAGCAGTTCTTC

clone_size: .
cdr3_length: 15
d_call: .
j_call: TRBJ1-5
v_call: TRBV6-1
cdr3_aa: CASSEARVSNQPQHF
cdr3_nt: TGTGCCAGCAGTGAAGCCCGGGTTAGCAATCAGCCCCAGCATTTT

clone_size: .
cdr3_length: 13
d_call: TRBD1
j_call: TRBJ1-3
v_call: TRBV27
cdr3_aa: CASSTGVGNTIYF
cdr3_nt: TGTGCCAGCAGTACAGGGGTGGGAAACACCATATATTTT

clone_size: few
cdr3_length: 15
d_call: TRBD2
j_call: TRBJ2-7
v_call: TRBV5-1
cdr3_aa: CASSAGTSGIDEQYF
cdr3_nt: TGCGCCAGCAGCGCCGGGACTAGCGGGATTGACGAGCAGTACTTC

clone_size: once
cdr3_length: 12
d_call: .
j_call: TRBJ2-7
v_call: TRBV3-1/TRBV3-2
cdr3_aa: CASSQQDYEQYF
cdr3_nt: TGTGCCAGCAGCCAACAGGACTACGAGCAGTACTTC

clone_size: .
cdr3_length: 16
d_call: .
j_call: TRBJ2-1
v_call: TRBV11-2
cdr3_aa: CASSLVVAKGYNEQFF
cdr3_nt: TGTGCCAGCAGCTTAGTCGTAGCGAAGGGCTACAATGAGCAGTTCTTC

clone_size: .
cdr3_length: 17
d_call: TRBD2
j_call: TRBJ2-7
v_call: TRBV5-4
cdr3_aa: CASSLGLAGGRSYEQYF
cdr3_nt: TGTGCCAGCAGCTTGGGACTAGCGGGAGGAAGGTCCTACGAGCAGTACTTC

clone_size: .
cdr3_length: 12
d_call: .
j_call: TRBJ1-3
v_call: TRBV7-9
cdr3_aa: CASSSDSPTIYF
cdr3_nt: TGTGCCAGCAGCTCGGACAGCCCCACCATATATTTT

clone_size: .
cdr3_length: 14
d_call: TRBD1
j_call: TRBJ2-5
v_call: TRBV3-1/TRBV3-2
cdr3_aa: CASSFRDREETQYF
cdr3_nt: TGTGCCAGCAGCTTCCGGGACAGGGAAGAGACCCAGTACTTC

clone_size: .
cdr3_length: 18
d_call: TRBD2
j_call: TRBJ2-5
v_call: TRBV7-3
cdr3_aa: CASSLGRAGTSSLETQYF
cdr3_nt: TGTGCCAGCAGCTTAGGCAGAGCCGGGACTAGCAGCTTAGAGACCCAGTACTTC

clone_size: .
cdr3_length: 12
d_call: .
j_call: TRBJ1-5
v_call: TRBV19
cdr3_aa: CASSLGNQPQHF
cdr3_nt: TGTGCCAGTAGCCTCGGTAATCAGCCCCAGCATTTT

clone_size: .
cdr3_length: 16
d_call: TRBD2
j_call: TRBJ2-1
v_call: TRBV19
cdr3_aa: CASSIGLAGSYNEQFF
cdr3_nt: TGTGCCAGTAGTATAGGGCTAGCGGGCTCCTACAATGAGCAGTTCTTC

clone_size: .
cdr3_length: 13
d_call: .
j_call: TRBJ2-1
v_call: TRBV6-5
cdr3_aa: CASSYDRGDEQFF
cdr3_nt: TGTGCCAGCAGTTACGATCGCGGCGATGAGCAGTTCTTC

clone_size: .
cdr3_length: 14
d_call: .
j_call: TRBJ2-7
v_call: TRBV29-1
cdr3_aa: CSVAPPGLTYEQYF
cdr3_nt: TGCAGCGTCGCCCCTCCGGGACTCACCTACGAGCAGTACTTC

clone_size: .
cdr3_length: 13
d_call: TRBD1
j_call: TRBJ1-2
v_call: TRBV19
cdr3_aa: CATDRGSNYGYTF
cdr3_nt: TGTGCCACCGACAGGGGCTCTAACTATGGCTACACCTTC

clone_size: .
cdr3_length: 15
d_call: .
j_call: TRBJ1-1
v_call: TRBV7-9
cdr3_aa: CASSLGRQGGGEAFF
cdr3_nt: TGTGCCAGCAGCTTGGGGCGGCAGGGAGGGGGAGAAGCTTTCTTT

clone_size: .
cdr3_length: 18
d_call: TRBD1
j_call: TRBJ1-1
v_call: TRBV28
cdr3_aa: CASSLRLNPGGRGTEAFF
cdr3_nt: TGTGCCAGCAGTCTAAGACTCAACCCAGGGGGCAGGGGGACTGAAGCTTTCTTT

clone_size: .
cdr3_length: 16
d_call: TRBD2
j_call: TRBJ2-3
v_call: TRBV19
cdr3_aa: CASSIPGGSSADTQYF
cdr3_nt: TGTGCCAGTAGTATTCCGGGGGGATCTAGTGCAGATACGCAGTATTTT

clone_size: .
cdr3_length: 14
d_call: .
j_call: TRBJ2-7
v_call: TRBV27
cdr3_aa: CASSLSPGAIEQYF
cdr3_nt: TGTGCCAGCAGTTTATCTCCAGGGGCCATCGAGCAGTACTTC

clone_size: .
cdr3_length: 17
d_call: TRBD2
j_call: TRBJ2-3
v_call: TRBV7-3
cdr3_aa: CASSMGLAGSSTDTQYF
cdr3_nt: TGTGCCAGCAGCATGGGACTAGCGGGGAGTAGCACAGATACGCAGTATTTT

clone_size: .
cdr3_length: 14
d_call: .
j_call: TRBJ2-3
v_call: TRBV27
cdr3_aa: CASGWRSSTDTQYF
cdr3_nt: TGTGCCAGCGGATGGAGGTCTAGCACAGATACGCAGTATTTT

clone_size: .
cdr3_length: 13
d_call: .
j_call: TRBJ2-7
v_call: TRBV7-6
cdr3_aa: CASSLAPTYEQYF
cdr3_nt: TGTGCCAGCAGCTTAGCCCCAACCTACGAGCAGTACTTC

clone_size: .
cdr3_length: 14
d_call: TRBD1
j_call: TRBJ1-5
v_call: TRBV27
cdr3_aa: CASSRTGSAQPQHF
cdr3_nt: TGTGCCAGCAGTAGGACAGGGTCGGCTCAGCCCCAGCATTTT

clone_size: .
cdr3_length: 15
d_call: TRBD2
j_call: TRBJ2-1
v_call: TRBV5-8
cdr3_aa: CASSLPGLGYNEQFF
cdr3_nt: TGTGCCAGCAGCTTACCCGGACTAGGTTACAATGAGCAGTTCTTC

clone_size: .
cdr3_length: 14
d_call: .
j_call: TRBJ1-2
v_call: TRBV27
cdr3_aa: CASSLRQTNYGYTF
cdr3_nt: TGTGCCAGCAGTTTGCGGCAGACTAACTATGGCTACACCTTC

clone_size: .
cdr3_length: 12
d_call: .
j_call: TRBJ1-2
v_call: TRBV12-2
cdr3_aa: CASRSYSCGYTF
cdr3_nt: .

clone_size: .
cdr3_length: 16
d_call: .
j_call: TRBJ1-2
v_call: TRBV2
cdr3_aa: CASSNRGIPSLYGYTF
cdr3_nt: TGTGCCAGCAGTAATAGGGGGATCCCGTCCCTCTATGGCTACACCTTC

clone_size: .
cdr3_length: 14
d_call: .
j_call: TRBJ1-2
v_call: TRBV28
cdr3_aa: CASSLLGAGDGYTF
cdr3_nt: TGTGCCAGCAGTTTACTCGGCGCAGGGGATGGCTACACCTTC

clone_size: .
cdr3_length: 12
d_call: TRBD2
j_call: TRBJ2-7
v_call: TRBV29-1
cdr3_aa: CSGRTSGYEQYF
cdr3_nt: TGCAGCGGGCGGACTAGCGGCTACGAGCAGTACTTC

clone_size: .
cdr3_length: 14
d_call: .
j_call: TRBJ1-4
v_call: TRBV18
cdr3_aa: CASSPAEDNEKLFF
cdr3_nt: TGTGCCAGCTCACCGGCCGAAGATAATGAAAAACTGTTTTTT

clone_size: .
cdr3_length: 12
d_call: .
j_call: TRBJ1-5
v_call: TRBV30
cdr3_aa: CAWSVPGQPQHF
cdr3_nt: TGTGCCTGGAGTGTACCCGGTCAGCCCCAGCATTTT

clone_size: .
cdr3_length: 17
d_call: TRBD1
j_call: TRBJ2-7
v_call: TRBV2
cdr3_aa: CASSEAPLDRGSYEQYF
cdr3_nt: TGTGCCAGCAGTGAAGCCCCCTTGGACAGGGGATCCTACGAGCAGTACTTC

clone_size: .
cdr3_length: 14
d_call: TRBD2
j_call: TRBJ2-4
v_call: TRBV6-5
cdr3_aa: CASSYSLAGNIQYF
cdr3_nt: TGTGCCAGCAGTTACTCTCTAGCGGGCAACATTCAGTACTTC

clone_size: .
cdr3_length: 19
d_call: .
j_call: TRBJ2-2
v_call: TRBV5-1
cdr3_aa: CASSLPKVTGVGNTGELFF
cdr3_nt: TGCGCCAGCAGCTTACCGAAAGTGACAGGAGTTGGGAACACCGGGGAGCTGTTTTTT

clone_size: .
cdr3_length: 15
d_call: TRBD1
j_call: TRBJ2-1
v_call: TRBV5-1
cdr3_aa: CASSLHRGDYNEQFF
cdr3_nt: TGCGCCAGCAGCTTACACAGGGGAGACTACAATGAGCAGTTCTTC

clone_size: .
cdr3_length: 12
d_call: .
j_call: TRBJ2-2
v_call: TRBV29-1
cdr3_aa: CSGQRSTGELFF
cdr3_nt: TGCAGCGGTCAGCGTAGCACCGGGGAGCTGTTTTTT

clone_size: .
cdr3_length: 12
d_call: .
j_call: TRBJ2-7
v_call: TRBV30
cdr3_aa: CAWAYRAYEQYF
cdr3_nt: TGTGCCTGGGCTTACAGGGCCTACGAGCAGTACTTC